The rows below give T cell receptor beta chains drawn from one sample of a study of blood T cell repertoires in COVID-19. Produced via immunoSEQ multiplex PCR; TCRdb's table is partial and in-frame only. The table lists about 160,000 clones, about 85% of them singletons. Input material: PBMCs or T cells enriched from blood (not recorded which). These receptors came from a woman aged 40 to 50 who had been exposed to COVID-19. Each CDR3 is given with its conserved first and last residue. D genes are given only for firm matches. The listing skips clone size in some rows; elsewhere it reads once, few, many or a size class.

V gene: TRBV3-1/TRBV3-2
J gene: TRBJ2-1
D gene: NA
clone size: NA
CDR3 protein: CASSHVSDEQFF
CDR3 DNA: TGTGCCAGCAGCCACGTCTCGGATGAGCAGTTCTTC

V gene: TRBV5-6
J gene: TRBJ1-4
D gene: NA
clone size: NA
CDR3 protein: CASSPRLGVGTNEKLFF
CDR3 DNA: TGTGCCAGCAGCCCGCGACTAGGGGTTGGAACTAATGAAAAACTGTTTTTT

V gene: TRBV5-1
J gene: TRBJ2-7
D gene: NA
clone size: NA
CDR3 protein: CASSPRTKTYEQYF
CDR3 DNA: TGCGCCAGCAGCCCGCGGACAAAGACCTACGAGCAGTACTTC

V gene: TRBV10-3
J gene: TRBJ1-1
D gene: TRBD1
clone size: NA
CDR3 protein: CAIRAGQGVNTEAFF
CDR3 DNA: TGTGCCATCAGAGCTGGACAGGGGGTGAACACTGAAGCTTTCTTT

V gene: TRBV25-1
J gene: TRBJ2-7
D gene: TRBD2
clone size: NA
CDR3 protein: CASSDPRRGTSYEQYF
CDR3 DNA: TGTGCCAGCAGTGACCCTCGGCGGGGGACTTCCTACGAGCAGTACTTC

V gene: TRBV28
J gene: TRBJ1-2
D gene: NA
clone size: NA
CDR3 protein: CASSAPGDPRYGYTF
CDR3 DNA: TGTGCCAGCAGTGCTCCGGGAGACCCACGCTATGGCTACACCTTC

V gene: TRBV28
J gene: TRBJ2-5
D gene: NA
clone size: NA
CDR3 protein: CASAPYRARVETQYF
CDR3 DNA: TGTGCCAGCGCGCCCTACAGGGCGCGCGTGGAGACCCAGTACTTC

V gene: TRBV6-1
J gene: TRBJ2-1
D gene: TRBD2
clone size: once
CDR3 protein: CASSEAAGLGNNEQFF
CDR3 DNA: TGTGCCAGCAGTGAAGCTGCAGGACTAGGGAACAATGAGCAGTTCTTC

V gene: TRBV29-1
J gene: TRBJ2-1
D gene: NA
clone size: NA
CDR3 protein: CSVVVLRNEQFF
CDR3 DNA: TGCAGCGTTGTTGTTCTACGGAATGAGCAGTTCTTC

V gene: TRBV9
J gene: TRBJ2-1
D gene: NA
clone size: NA
CDR3 protein: CASSARVVVNEQFF
CDR3 DNA: TGTGCCAGCAGCGCCAGGGTTGTGGTCAATGAGCAGTTCTTC